This T cell receptor beta chain was documented in a study of T cells in Graves' hyperthyroidism and ophthalmopathy. The junction had 4 bases not matched to a gene; V was cut back by 4 bases and J by 3 bases. This CDR3 spans 13 amino acids. Germline-derived CDR1 and CDR2 are SQVTM and ANQGSEA. Subjects aged 18 to 65 presented with newly diagnosed hyperthyroidism of less than 2 months' duration. Thyroid ultrasound, orbital computed tomography, clinical symptoms, and serum thyroxine and TRAb underpinned diagnoses. It was RNA transcripts that yielded the amplified TCR beta CDR3 regions. Initially, a first-round RT-PCR of the TCR CDR3 employed the HTBI primer set. TCRdb reanalysed the multiplex PCR reads using MiXCR and keeps one entry per CDR3 protein. The sample has 75,000 to 100,000 distinct CDR3 sequences, 51% seen once.

The genes are TRBV29-1 and TRBJ2-7; 9 nucleotides line up with TRBD1. This TCR was recovered from a woman between 40 and 50 years old with Graves' hyperthyroidism. Source material: blood. This CDR3 is CSVAGTGFYEQYF. CDR3 coding DNA: TGCAGCGTTGCCGGGACAGGGTTCTACGAGCAGTACTTC.